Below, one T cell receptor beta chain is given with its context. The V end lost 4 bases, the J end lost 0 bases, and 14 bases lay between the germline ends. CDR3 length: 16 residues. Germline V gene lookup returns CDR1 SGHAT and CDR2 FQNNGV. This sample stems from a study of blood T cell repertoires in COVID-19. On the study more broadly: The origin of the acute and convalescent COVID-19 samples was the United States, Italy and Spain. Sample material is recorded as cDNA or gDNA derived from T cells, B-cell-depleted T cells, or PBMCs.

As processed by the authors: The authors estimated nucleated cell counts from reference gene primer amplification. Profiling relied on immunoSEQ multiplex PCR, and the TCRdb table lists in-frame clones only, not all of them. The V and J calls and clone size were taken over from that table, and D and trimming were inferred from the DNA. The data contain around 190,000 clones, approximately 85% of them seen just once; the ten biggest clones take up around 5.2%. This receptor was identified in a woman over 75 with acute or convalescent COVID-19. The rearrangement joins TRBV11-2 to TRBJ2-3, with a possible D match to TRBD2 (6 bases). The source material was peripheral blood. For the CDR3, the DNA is TGTGCCAGCAGCTCTAGGGGTAGCGGAAGCACAGATACGCAGTATTTT. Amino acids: CASSSRGSGSTDTQYF.